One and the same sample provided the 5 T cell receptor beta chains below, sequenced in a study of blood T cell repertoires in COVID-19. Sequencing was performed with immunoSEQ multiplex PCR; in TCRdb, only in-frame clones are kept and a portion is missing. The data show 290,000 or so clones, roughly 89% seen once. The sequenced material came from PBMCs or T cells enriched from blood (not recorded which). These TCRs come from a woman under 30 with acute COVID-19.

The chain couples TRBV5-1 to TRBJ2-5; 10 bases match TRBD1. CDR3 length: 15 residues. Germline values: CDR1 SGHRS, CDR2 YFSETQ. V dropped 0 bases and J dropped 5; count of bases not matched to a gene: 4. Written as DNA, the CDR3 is TGCGCCAGCAGCTTGGAAGGGGACAGGGGCGAGACCCAGTACTTC. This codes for CASSLEGDRGETQYF.

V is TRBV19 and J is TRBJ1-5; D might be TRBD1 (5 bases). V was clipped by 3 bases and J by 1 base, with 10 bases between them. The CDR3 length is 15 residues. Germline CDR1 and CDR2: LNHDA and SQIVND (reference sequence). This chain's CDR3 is CASSISGRSNQPQHF. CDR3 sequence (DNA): TGTGCCAGTAGTATTTCAGGGAGGAGCAATCAGCCCCAGCATTTT. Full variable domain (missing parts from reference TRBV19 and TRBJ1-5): DGGITQSPKYLFRKEGQNVTLSCEQNLNHDAMYWYRQDPGQGLRLIYYSQIVNDFQKGDIAEGYSVSREKKESFPLTVTSAQKNPTAFYLCASSISGRSNQPQHFGDGTRLSIL.

CDR3 sequence reads: CASSQVKRSGANVLTF. Here the CDR3 DNA reads TGTGCCAGCAGCCAAGTCAAGCGCTCTGGGGCCAACGTCCTGACTTTC. The V call is TRBV14, the J call TRBJ2-6, with no clear D. The CDR3 has 16 residues. Germline V gene data show CDR1 as SGHDN and CDR2 as FVKESK. Trimming took off 1 base at V and 0 bases at J, with 7 bases between the two ends.

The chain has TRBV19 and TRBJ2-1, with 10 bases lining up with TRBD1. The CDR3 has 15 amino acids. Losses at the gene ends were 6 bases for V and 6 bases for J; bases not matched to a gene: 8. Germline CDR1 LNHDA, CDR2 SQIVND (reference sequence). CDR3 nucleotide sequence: TGTGCCAGTAGAGACGGGACAGGGGCCCCCAATGAGCAGTTCTTC. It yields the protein CASRDGTGAPNEQFF. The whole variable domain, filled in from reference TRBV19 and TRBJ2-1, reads DGGITQSPKYLFRKEGQNVTLSCEQNLNHDAMYWYRQDPGQGLRLIYYSQIVNDFQKGDIAEGYSVSREKKESFPLTVTSAQKNPTAFYLCASRDGTGAPNEQFFGPGTRLTVL.

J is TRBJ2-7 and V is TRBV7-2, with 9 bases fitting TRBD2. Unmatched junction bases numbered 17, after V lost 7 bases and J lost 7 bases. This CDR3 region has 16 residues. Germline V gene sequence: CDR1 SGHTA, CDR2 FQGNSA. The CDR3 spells CASIAQGAGGPGEQYF. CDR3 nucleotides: TGTGCCAGCATCGCCCAAGGGGCGGGAGGGCCTGGGGAGCAGTACTTC.